This TCR beta chain is drawn from a study of tumor-infiltrating lymphocytes in localized non-small cell lung cancer. Overall study context: Patients included smokers and never-smokers with various histologies, some sampled after neoadjuvant chemotherapy.

With respect to this clone: Its antigen is not identified.

Study-level findings and limits: Available tissue quantity limited TCR sequencing to a patient subset. Different pieces of the same tissue were used for each assay. No T-cell fraction difference was seen between IM1 and IM2 tumors.

V was clipped by 5 bases and J by 4 bases, with 11 bases between them. Germline values: CDR1 MNHNY, CDR2 SVGAGI (reference sequence). The CDR3 is 13 residues long. Measured with immunoSEQ multiplex PCR; TCRdb has only the in-frame clones, and not every one. In the table there are over 7,000 clones, about 74% of which are singletons. The chain has TRBV6-6 and TRBJ1-2, with D perhaps TRBD1 (5 bases). Sequencing was carried out using uninvolved lung tissue not adjacent to the tumor. The source is a human donor with non-small cell lung cancer. The CDR3 region has the DNA TGTGCCAGCAGTGCACAGGAAAGCTATGGCTACACCTTC. Translated, it gives CASSAQESYGYTF.